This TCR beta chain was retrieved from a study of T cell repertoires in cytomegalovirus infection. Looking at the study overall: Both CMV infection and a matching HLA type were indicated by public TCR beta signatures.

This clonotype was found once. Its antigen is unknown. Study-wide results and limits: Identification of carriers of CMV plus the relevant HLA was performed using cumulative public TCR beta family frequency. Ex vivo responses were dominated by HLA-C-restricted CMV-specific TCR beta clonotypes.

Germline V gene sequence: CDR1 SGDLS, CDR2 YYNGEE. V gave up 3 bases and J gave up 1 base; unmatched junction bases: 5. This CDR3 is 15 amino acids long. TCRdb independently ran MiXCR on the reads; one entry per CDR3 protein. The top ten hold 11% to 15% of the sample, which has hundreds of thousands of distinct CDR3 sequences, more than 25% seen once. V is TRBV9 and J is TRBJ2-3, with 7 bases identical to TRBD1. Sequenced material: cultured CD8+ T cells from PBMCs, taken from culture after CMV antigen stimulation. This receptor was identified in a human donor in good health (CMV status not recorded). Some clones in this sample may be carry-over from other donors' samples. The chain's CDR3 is CASSAHRGRTDTQYF. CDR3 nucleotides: TGTGCCAGCAGCGCCCACAGGGGCCGCACAGATACGCAGTATTTT. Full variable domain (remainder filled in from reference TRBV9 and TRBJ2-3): DSGVTQTPKHLITATGQRVTLRCSPRSGDLSVYWYQQSLDQGLQFLIQYYNGEERAKGNILERFSAQQFPDLHSELNLSSLELGDSALYFCASSAHRGRTDTQYFGPGTRLTVL.